A selection of T cell receptor beta chains follows, all from one sample in a study of spatial heterogeneity in lung cancer. One entry per CDR3 protein results from TCRdb running MiXCR on the 5' RACE reads. The data show approximately 44,000 distinct CDR3 sequences, with roughly 15% seen just once and 50% to 65% held by the top ten. Sequences were derived from PBMCs, sampled at surgery. The receptor source for this set is a male donor with early-stage non-small cell lung cancer. Both conserved end residues are part of each CDR3. The D gene is left open where the match is weak. Expanded clones are given a class, and other clones once, few, many or no size at all.

clone size	V gene	J gene	D gene	CDR3 DNA	CDR3 protein
few	TRBV15	TRBJ2-5	TRBD2	TGTGCCACCAGCAGAGATACCCGACTAGCAGAGACCCAGTACTTC	CATSRDTRLAETQYF
NA	TRBV20-1	TRBJ2-1	NA	TGCAGTGCTAGAGATCAAGGGGCTGCGGGAATCAATGAGCAGTTCTTC	CSARDQGAAGINEQFF
few	TRBV19	TRBJ2-1	TRBD2	TGTGCCAGTAGTGCCTTCGGCGGGAGGGCCGGAAATGAGCAGTTCTTC	CASSAFGGRAGNEQFF
many	TRBV5-1	TRBJ1-1	NA	TGCGCCAGCAGCTACCGGACTGTGAACACTGAAGCTTTCTTT	CASSYRTVNTEAFF
NA	TRBV20-1	TRBJ1-5	NA	TGCAGTGCTAGAGCGCTCGACAATCAGCCCCAGCATTTT	CSARALDNQPQHF
few	TRBV4-2	TRBJ1-1	NA	TGTGCCAGCAGCCAAGAGGGCGCAGACACTGAAGCTTTCTTT	CASSQEGADTEAFF
once	TRBV5-1	TRBJ1-1	TRBD1	TGCGCCAGCAGCTTGGGAGACAGGGCAGGCACTGAAGCTTTCTTT	CASSLGDRAGTEAFF
many	TRBV18	TRBJ2-5	NA	TGTGCCAGCTCACCTCGCCAAGAGACCCAGTACTTC	CASSPRQETQYF
NA	TRBV28	TRBJ2-7	TRBD2	TGTGCCAGCAGTTTTTTCGGACTAGCGATTACCTACGAGCAGTACTTC	CASSFFGLAITYEQYF
few	TRBV28	TRBJ2-1	TRBD2	TGTGCCAGCAGGCCTACTAGCGGGAGAGGGGATGAGCAGTTCTTC	CASRPTSGRGDEQFF
few	TRBV28	TRBJ1-1	NA	TGTGCCAGCAGTTTCCTTTTGGGGGGAATAAGTCGGAACACTGAAGCTTTCTTT	CASSFLLGGISRNTEAFF
NA	TRBV5-4	TRBJ2-3	NA	TGTGCCAGCAGCTTTTCTCTAGGAAGCACAGATACGCAGTATTTT	CASSFSLGSTDTQYF
medium-sized	TRBV5-1	TRBJ2-2	TRBD1	TGCGCCAGCAGCCCGACAGGGGTCGGTATCCCCGGGGAGCTGTTTTTT	CASSPTGVGIPGELFF
few	TRBV7-9	TRBJ2-2	NA	TGTGCCAGCAGCTCGGACAGAGACACCGGGGAGCTGTTTTTT	CASSSDRDTGELFF
few	TRBV28	TRBJ2-7	NA	TGTGCCAGCAGAGCACAGGGTCGAGAGCAGTACTTC	CASRAQGREQYF
few	TRBV15	TRBJ2-2	TRBD1	TGTGCCACCAGCAGATTGGGGAACAGGGGCACCGGGGAGCTGTTTTTT	CATSRLGNRGTGELFF
NA	TRBV4-1	TRBJ1-4	NA	TGCGCCAGCAGCCAAGTCGGGACCCGGGAAAAACTGTTTTTT	CASSQVGTREKLFF
NA	TRBV6-1	TRBJ2-7	TRBD2	TGTGCCAGCAGTGAAGTAAGGCGGGAGTACGAGCAGTACTTC	CASSEVRREYEQYF
many	TRBV7-3	TRBJ1-1	TRBD1	TGTGCCAGCAGCTCCGGGACAGGATATGAAGCTTTCTTT	CASSSGTGYEAFF
few	TRBV10-3	TRBJ1-5	NA	TGTGCCATCAGTGAGCGGAGCAATCAGCCCCAGCATTTT	CAISERSNQPQHF
NA	TRBV5-1	TRBJ2-1	NA	TGCGCCAGCAGCTTGGGCTACCCAGGCAATGAGCAGTTCTTC	CASSLGYPGNEQFF
many	TRBV10-3	TRBJ2-7	NA	TGTGCCATCAAAGTCTCGGGCAGCACCTACGAGCAGTACTTC	CAIKVSGSTYEQYF
NA	TRBV7-9	TRBJ2-3	NA	TGTGCCAGCAGCCCCACGGACCCCTCAGATACGCAGTATTTT	CASSPTDPSDTQYF
many	TRBV5-1	TRBJ2-3	TRBD1	TGCGCCAGCAGCGAGGACAGGGCCCACACAGATACGCAGTATTTT	CASSEDRAHTDTQYF
many	TRBV3-1	TRBJ2-7	NA	TGTGCCAGCAGCCCCCAGAGGGCTGGCGAGCAGTACTTC	CASSPQRAGEQYF
NA	TRBV6-5	TRBJ1-2	NA	TGTGCCAGCACTAAGGGGACAAACTATGGCTACACCTTC	CASTKGTNYGYTF
many	TRBV12-3/TRBV12-4	TRBJ2-7	NA	TGTGCCAGCAGTCAGACAGGTCTCCCCTACGAGCAGTACTTC	CASSQTGLPYEQYF
NA	TRBV9	TRBJ2-5	TRBD2	TGTGCCAGCAGCGTAGCGAGCGGGGGGTTTTTGGAGACCCAGTACTTC	CASSVASGGFLETQYF
few	TRBV10-1	TRBJ2-1	TRBD2	TGCGCCAGCAGTGAGTCGAGCGGGGGGGCTCAGCAGTTCTTC	CASSESSGGAQQFF
few	TRBV29-1	TRBJ2-7	TRBD1	TGCAGCGCAAGGGACCGGGACAGGGGGACCTACGAGCAGTACTTC	CSARDRDRGTYEQYF
NA	TRBV7-9	TRBJ2-3	NA	TGTGCCAGCAGCGGTACACCCGCTAGCACAGATACGCAGTATTTT	CASSGTPASTDTQYF
many	TRBV20-1	TRBJ1-4	TRBD1	TGCAGTGCTAGGACAGGGACTGGAGATGAAAAACTGTTTTTT	CSARTGTGDEKLFF
few	TRBV2	TRBJ2-3	TRBD1	TGTGCCAGCAGTGAAGGGGACAGGGTCAAAAATACGCAGTATTTT	CASSEGDRVKNTQYF
few	TRBV20-1	TRBJ1-6	TRBD1	TGCAGTGCTAGTAACAGGGGTCGCAATTCACCCCTCCACTTT	CSASNRGRNSPLHF
NA	TRBV6-2/TRBV6-3	TRBJ2-7	NA	TGTGCCAGCAGTTACTCTCACGAGCAGTACTTC	CASSYSHEQYF
NA	TRBV4-3	TRBJ2-7	NA	TGCGCCAGCAGCCGATCCCGGGAGTACGAGCAGTACTTC	CASSRSREYEQYF
many	TRBV6-5	TRBJ1-1	NA	TGTGCCAGCAGGCCAATATTGGTAGGAGCTGAAGCTTTCTTT	CASRPILVGAEAFF
few	TRBV13	TRBJ1-1	NA	TGTGCCAGCAGCTTTGGCTACACTGAAGCTTTCTTT	CASSFGYTEAFF
NA	TRBV5-1	TRBJ2-5	NA	TGCGCCAGCAGCTTTGGTCTTCGAGGGAACGGAGAGACCCAGTACTTC	CASSFGLRGNGETQYF
NA	TRBV2	TRBJ2-5	NA	TGTGCCAGCAGTGAGGAGGGGGCCGCGCAAGAGACCCAGTACTTC	CASSEEGAAQETQYF
NA	TRBV6-1	TRBJ1-1	NA	TGTGCCAGCAGTGTGGTCGAGGGGATGAACACTGAAGCTTTCTTT	CASSVVEGMNTEAFF
few	TRBV20-1	TRBJ2-1	TRBD2	TGCAGTGTAGCGGGAAGGGTCTACAATGAGCAGTTCTTC	CSVAGRVYNEQFF
NA	TRBV4-3	TRBJ2-7	NA	TGCGCCAGCAGCCAAGCGGTATCCGGTACCGCCTACGAGCAGTACTTC	CASSQAVSGTAYEQYF
NA	TRBV5-1	TRBJ2-1	TRBD1	TGCGCCAGCAGCCCAGGGACAGTAGGCAATGAGCAGTTCTTC	CASSPGTVGNEQFF
few	TRBV9	TRBJ1-2	NA	TGTGCCAGCAGCGTAGCAGCAGGGATACGGTATGGCTACACCTTC	CASSVAAGIRYGYTF
many	TRBV6-6	TRBJ1-6	NA	TGTGCCAGCAGTGCGACAGGTATCTCACCCCTCCACTTT	CASSATGISPLHF
NA	TRBV10-3	TRBJ2-3	TRBD2	TGTGCCATCGGTACTAGCGGGAGCACAGATACGCAGTATTTT	CAIGTSGSTDTQYF
few	TRBV29-1	TRBJ1-1	TRBD1	TGCAGCGTGCCGGACTACAGGGGCCTTGAAGCTTTCTTT	CSVPDYRGLEAFF
few	TRBV5-6	TRBJ2-1	TRBD2	TGTGCCAGCAGCCCTAGCGGGGGGCACAATGAGCAGTTCTTC	CASSPSGGHNEQFF
few	TRBV29-1	TRBJ2-3	NA	TGCAGCTCCCCTCAGCCCCCAGATACGCAGTATTTT	CSSPQPPDTQYF